This T cell receptor beta chain was captured in a study of OX40 agonist ivuxolimab in advanced cancers. Study details: Cancers in dose escalation were hepatocellular, melanoma, renal cell and head and neck. From roughly 20 to 90 years was the age range, with a mean of roughly 59 years, and around 83% were male.

Using immunoSEQ multiplex PCR, the repertoire was profiled, and TCRdb retains in-frame clones only, with some absent. Of 77,000 or so clones in the sample, 80% to 90% are singletons; the top ten hold 11%. Whole-study findings and limits: Researchers did not determine the expanded peripheral T cells' antigen specificity. Partial responders receiving 0.1-3.0 mg/kg showed among the lowest clonal expansion.

With respect to this clone: Its matching antigen is unknown.

Sequences were derived from CD4+ or CD8+ T cells sorted from blood, sampled in a trial of the OX40 agonist ivuxolimab. The sequence was collected from an adult with an advanced solid tumor such as melanoma, head and neck, liver or kidney cancer.

CDR3 loop: CASDPGTHARKLFF. The CDR3 DNA reads TGTGCCAGCGACCCCGGGACCCACGCGCGAAAACTGTTTTTT. The chain employs TRBV6-1 and TRBJ1-4; TRBD1 might be the D (5 bases). Looked up from germline, CDR1 is MNHNS and CDR2 is SASEGT. The CDR3 spans 14 residues. V was trimmed by 8 bases and J by 10 bases, leaving 20 bases between them.